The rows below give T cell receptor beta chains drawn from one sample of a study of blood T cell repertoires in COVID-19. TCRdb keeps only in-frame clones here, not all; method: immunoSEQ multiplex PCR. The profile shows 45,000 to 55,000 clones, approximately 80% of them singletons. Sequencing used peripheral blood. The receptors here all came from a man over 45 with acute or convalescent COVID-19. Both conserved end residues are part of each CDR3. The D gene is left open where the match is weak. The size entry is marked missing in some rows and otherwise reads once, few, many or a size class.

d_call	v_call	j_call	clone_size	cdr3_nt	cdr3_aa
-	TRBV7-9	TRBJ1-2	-	TGTGCCAGCAGGCGCGTAGAGGGTAACTATGGCTACACCTTC	CASRRVEGNYGYTF
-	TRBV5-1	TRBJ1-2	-	TGCGCCAGCAGCGTGGGGGAGGCCCAGGGCTACACCTTC	CASSVGEAQGYTF
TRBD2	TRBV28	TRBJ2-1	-	TGTGCCAGCACCTCGGGACTAGCGGGAGTGGGTGAGCAGTTCTTC	CASTSGLAGVGEQFF
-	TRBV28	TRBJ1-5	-	TGTGCCAGCACCTTTGTGGCGAGGAATCAGCCCCAGCATTTT	CASTFVARNQPQHF
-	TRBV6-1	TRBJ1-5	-	TGTGCCAGCAGTGAATCCTCAGGGGATCAGCCCCAGCATTTT	CASSESSGDQPQHF
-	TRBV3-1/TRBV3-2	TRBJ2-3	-	TGTGCCAGCAGCCCCTCTATCGGGGATACGCAGTATTTT	CASSPSIGDTQYF
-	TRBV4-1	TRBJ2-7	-	TGCGCCAGCAGCCAAGGATTTGGGGGGTCCTACGAGCAGTACTTC	CASSQGFGGSYEQYF
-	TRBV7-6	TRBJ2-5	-	TGTGCCAGCAGCTTTCGGCTAGCGCGTTTGGGAGAGACCCAGTACTTC	CASSFRLARLGETQYF
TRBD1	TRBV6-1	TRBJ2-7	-	TGTGCCAGCAGTGAATCCCGGGGCAGGGGGAGCGAGCAGTACTTC	CASSESRGRGSEQYF
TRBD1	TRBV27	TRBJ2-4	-	TGTGCCAGCAGTTCCTGGACAGGTCCCAAAAACATTCAGTACTTC	CASSSWTGPKNIQYF
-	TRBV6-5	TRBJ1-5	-	TGTGCCAGCAGTTACTCGAGGCAGATTAATCAGCCCCAGCATTTT	CASSYSRQINQPQHF
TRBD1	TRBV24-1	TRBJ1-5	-	TGTGCCACCAGTGATTCCGGGACAGGGAATCAGCCCCAGCATTTT	CATSDSGTGNQPQHF
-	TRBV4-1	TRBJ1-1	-	TGCGCCAGCAGCCAATCCCTTTTAAACACTGAAGCTTTCTTT	CASSQSLLNTEAFF
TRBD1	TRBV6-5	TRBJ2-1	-	TGTGCCAGCATCCCCGGACAGGGTAGGAATGAGCAGTTCTTC	CASIPGQGRNEQFF
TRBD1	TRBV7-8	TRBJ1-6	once	TGTGCCAGCAGCTACGGACAGGGCACCCTCCACTTT	CASSYGQGTLHF
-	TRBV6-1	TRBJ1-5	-	TGTGCCAGCAGTGAAATAGAGGGAGGAGGTCAGCCCCAGCATTTT	CASSEIEGGGQPQHF
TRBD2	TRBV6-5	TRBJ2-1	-	TGTGCCAGCATTCGTACTAGCGGTCCCTACAATGAGCAGTTCTTC	CASIRTSGPYNEQFF
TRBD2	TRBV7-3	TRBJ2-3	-	TGTGCCAGCAGCTTTAGCGGGGATACAGATACGCAGTATTTT	CASSFSGDTDTQYF
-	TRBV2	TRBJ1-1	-	TGTGCCAGCAGCCGGGACACCGTGAACACTGAAGCTTTCTTT	CASSRDTVNTEAFF
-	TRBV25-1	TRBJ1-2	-	TGTGCCAGCAGTGCAAGCAGGGGACAAGGCTACACCTTC	CASSASRGQGYTF
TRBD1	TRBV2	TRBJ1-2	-	TGTGCCAGCAGATTGACAGGGGGGTCTGCTGGCTACACCTTC	CASRLTGGSAGYTF
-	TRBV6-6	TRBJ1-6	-	TGTGCCAGCAAGCAGACAGACGAGAGTTCACCCCTCCACTTT	CASKQTDESSPLHF
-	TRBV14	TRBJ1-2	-	TGTGCCAGCAGCGTGGGGGCCTATGGCTACACCTTC	CASSVGAYGYTF
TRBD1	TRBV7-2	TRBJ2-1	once	TGTGCCAGCAGCAAAGTACCGGACAGGGAGCAGTTCTTC	CASSKVPDREQFF
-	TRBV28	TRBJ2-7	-	TGTGCCAGCAGTTTAAATCGGTTCGAGCAGTACTTC	CASSLNRFEQYF
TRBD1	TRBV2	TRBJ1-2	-	TGTGCCAGCAGTGTGGGGACAGACCCTTCTTATACCTTC	CASSVGTDPSYTF
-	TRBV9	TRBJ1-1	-	TGTGCCAGCAGCGTAGCGCCAGGGGCGGAAACTGAAGCTTTCTTT	CASSVAPGAETEAFF
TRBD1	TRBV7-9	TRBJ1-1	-	TGTGCCAGCAGCCGAGACAGGGTGCATGAAGCTTTCTTT	CASSRDRVHEAFF
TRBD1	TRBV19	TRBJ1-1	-	TGTGCCAGTAGTATGGGACAGGTTTATTTGAACACTGAAGCTTTCTTT	CASSMGQVYLNTEAFF
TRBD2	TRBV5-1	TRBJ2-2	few	TGCGCCAGTGGGACTAGCGTCAACACCGGGGAGCTGTTTTTT	CASGTSVNTGELFF
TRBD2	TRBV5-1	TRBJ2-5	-	TGCGCCAGCACCCTGGTGGGGGGGGAGACCCAGTACTTC	CASTLVGGETQYF
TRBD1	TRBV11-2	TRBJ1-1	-	TGTGCCAGCAGCTTAAACGGACAGGTAGAAGCTTTCTTT	CASSLNGQVEAFF
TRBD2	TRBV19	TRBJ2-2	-	TGTGCCAGCGGGATCTTAACGGGACTAGCGGGGGACACCGGGGAGCTGTTTTTT	CASGILTGLAGDTGELFF
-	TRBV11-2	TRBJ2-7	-	TGTGCCAGCAGCCTTCCATCGGGGAGACCCTACGAGCAGTACTTC	CASSLPSGRPYEQYF
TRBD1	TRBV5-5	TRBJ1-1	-	TGTGCCAGCAGCAAGGGACAGGGAAGGTACACTGAAGCTTTCTTT	CASSKGQGRYTEAFF
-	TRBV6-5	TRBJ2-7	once	TGTGCCAGCAGTTATAAGGGGTCCTACGAGCAGTACTTC	CASSYKGSYEQYF
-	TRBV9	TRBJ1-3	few	TGTGCCAGCAGCGTAGCTGGCGGGGTCTCTGGAAACACCATATATTTT	CASSVAGGVSGNTIYF
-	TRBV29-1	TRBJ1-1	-	TGCAGCGTTGAGGAGACAGGAGGAAACACTGAAGCTTTCTTT	CSVEETGGNTEAFF
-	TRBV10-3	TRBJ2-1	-	TGTGCCATCAGTGATTTCAGCAATGAGCAGTTCTTC	CAISDFSNEQFF
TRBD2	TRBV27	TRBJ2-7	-	TGTGCCAGCAGTCCAGGACTAGTGGGGTACGAGCAGTACTTC	CASSPGLVGYEQYF
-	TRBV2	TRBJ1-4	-	TGTGCCAGCAGTCTGGAGAGGCATGAAAAACTGTTTTTT	CASSLERHEKLFF
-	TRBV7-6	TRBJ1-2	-	TGTGCCAGCAGCCAAGGGAGGGGGGACTATGGCTACACCTTC	CASSQGRGDYGYTF
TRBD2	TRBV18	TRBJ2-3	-	TGTGCCAGCTCACCAGCTAGCGGGGGTGGCACAGATACGCAGTATTTT	CASSPASGGGTDTQYF